A single TCR beta chain is shown here with its context. The CDR3 covers 16 residues. V was pared by 1 base and J by 2 bases, with 9 bases between. The germline CDR1 and CDR2 sequences are MNHEY and SVGEGT. Sequencing was performed with immunoSEQ multiplex PCR; in TCRdb, only in-frame clones are kept and a portion is missing. The sample carries a few hundred thousand clones, 83% recorded once. This record comes from a study of blood T cell repertoires in COVID-19. Study-wide background: Sites in the United States, Italy and Spain provided acute and convalescent COVID-19 samples. Sample material is recorded as cDNA or gDNA derived from T cells, B-cell-depleted T cells, or PBMCs.

This chain joins TRBV6-2 or TRBV6-3 and TRBJ2-6; maybe TRBD1 (5 bases). The specimen sequenced was PBMCs or T cells enriched from blood (not recorded which). This receptor was taken from a woman aged 45 to 65 who had recovered from COVID-19. CDR3 amino acids: CASSYLGVAGANVLTF. The DNA for the CDR3 is TGTGCCAGCAGTTACTTAGGGGTCGCTGGGGCCAACGTCCTGACTTTC.